The clone carrying this TCR beta chain was detected only a few times. Only in-frame clones appear in the TCRdb table, and some are missing; sequencing was by immunoSEQ multiplex PCR. The sample lists tens of thousands of clones, approximately 85% occurring once. Germline CDR1 is MNHEY and CDR2 is SMNVEV (reference sequence). The trim removed 5 bases at V and 9 bases at J, leaving 8 bases unmatched. The CDR3 has 15 amino acids. This record belongs to a study of blood T cell repertoires in COVID-19. The source is a human donor in a cohort sampled during active COVID-19. The sequencing input was peripheral blood. The rearrangement uses TRBV27 and TRBJ1-6; 9 bases are a match to TRBD1. Here the CDR3 reads CASSLNPGQGSPLHF. The CDR3 region has the DNA TGTGCCAGCAGTCTCAACCCGGGACAGGGTTCACCCCTCCACTTT.